Shown below are 17 T cell receptor beta chains from a single sample sequenced in a study of beta chain features in type 1 diabetes. Study outcomes and limitations: Type 1 diabetes patients had TCRB CDR3s that were shorter (moderately but significantly so) in all four CD4+ subsets.

These receptors' targets are unknown. Expressed TCRB transcripts were sequenced after all isolated RNA was converted to cDNA. Generated by immunoSEQ multiplex PCR, the TCRdb table keeps only in-frame clones and is missing some. The sample lists 200,000 to 250,000 clones; 14% were seen once. Sequenced sample: naive CD4+ T cells from blood. All receptors derive from a man under 40 with type 1 diabetes.

This clone has more than one count but fewer than ten. The gene calls are TRBV25-1 and TRBJ2-5; D is possibly TRBD1 (5 bases). Germline V gives CDR1 MGHDK, CDR2 SYGVNS. Trimming cost V 3 bases and J 5 bases, with 16 bases left between them. CDR3 length: 15 amino acids. Here the CDR3 DNA reads TGTGCCAGCAGTGACCACACCCCGGACACGGAGACCCAGTACTTC. As protein: CASSDHTPDTETQYF.

The chain is built from TRBV15 and TRBJ1-4, with D possibly matching TRBD1 (6 bases). The CDR3 is 16 amino acids. Germline lookup yields CDR1 LNHNV and CDR2 YYDKDF (reference sequence). V gave up 5 bases and J gave up 6 bases, with 19 bases separating them. CDR3 DNA: TGTGCCACCAGCCAGATAGGGGGGGCGGGAGATGAAAAACTGTTTTTT. Its protein product is CATSQIGGAGDEKLFF.

A note on this clone: The sample has other DNA sequences that encode this CDR3 too. The chain couples TRBV5-1 to TRBJ2-7; 7 bases agree with TRBD1. CDR3 size: 15 residues. J lost 2 bases, V lost 2 bases, and 7 bases had no gene match. The V gene's germline CDR1 is SGHRS and CDR2 YFSETQ. The CDR3 reads CASSLTGTETYEQYF. In DNA form, the CDR3 reads TGCGCCAGCAGCTTAACCGGGACAGAGACCTACGAGCAGTACTTC.

This clone has more than one count but fewer than ten. The gene calls are TRBV30 and TRBJ2-3, with D perhaps matching TRBD2 (5 bases). The CDR3 is 14 amino acids. Trimming left V 3 bases short and J 2 bases short, with 12 bases between. Germline CDR1 reads GTSNPN; CDR2 reads SVGIG (reference sequence). CDR3 DNA: TGTGCCTGGAGCCTAGCAGTCTTCACAGATACGCAGTATTTT. This codes for CAWSLAVFTDTQYF.

This clone has only a few counts. This chain uses TRBV5-1 with TRBJ1-1, with D unresolved. The germline V and J ends were trimmed by 0 bases and 4 bases, with 13 bases remaining between them. This CDR3 is 15 amino acids long. CDR1 and CDR2 from the germline V gene are SGHRS and YFSETQ. The CDR3 DNA is TGCGCCAGCAGCTTGGCCACTAGGACTGGCACTGAAGCTTTCTTT. As protein: CASSLATRTGTEAFF.

In this sample, this clone turned up a few times. J is TRBJ1-5 and V is TRBV4-1; 8 bases line up with TRBD1. This CDR3 comprises 19 residues. Germline CDR1 reads MGHRA; CDR2 reads YSYEKL. Unmatched junction bases numbered 12, after V lost 0 bases and J lost 2 bases. In nucleotides, the CDR3 is TGCGCCAGCAGCCAAGATGGAGCAGGGGGCGTGATGGGCAATCAGCCCCAGCATTTT. Translated: CASSQDGAGGVMGNQPQHF.

The CDR3 nucleotides read TGTGCTAGTGGTACCGGACAGGGGGGGAGCTACGAGCAGTACTTC. This translates into CASGTGQGGSYEQYF. V gene TRBV12-5 combines with J gene TRBJ2-7, with 10 bases aligning to TRBD1. The trim removed 5 bases at V and 3 bases at J, leaving 7 bases unmatched. Germline CDR1 LGHNT, CDR2 FRNRAP. CDR3 length: 15 residues.

The chain carries TRBV2 and TRBJ1-3; 7 bases match TRBD1. Germline V gene lookup returns CDR1 SNHLY and CDR2 FYNNEI. V was pared by 6 bases and J by 2 bases, with 4 bases of the junction left unmatched. The CDR3 is 14 amino acids. CDR3 loop: CASRTTGTGNTIYF. The CDR3 DNA is TGTGCCAGCAGGACGACAGGGACTGGAAACACCATATATTTT.

CDR3 protein: CASSFSGSSGELFF. The CDR3 DNA reads as TGTGCCAGCAGCTTTAGCGGGAGTTCCGGGGAGCTGTTTTTT. This chain joins TRBV7-2 and TRBJ2-2; TRBD2 matches 9 bases. Per the germline V gene, CDR1 is SGHTA and CDR2 is FQGNSA. With V trimmed by 3 bases and J by 6 bases, 2 bases remained unmatched. This CDR3 contains 14 residues.

This clone has a single count. The rearrangement uses TRBV11-2 and TRBJ2-6; D not certain. The CDR3 is made up of 15 amino acids. The V gene's germline CDR1 is SGHAT and CDR2 FQNNGV. V was cut by 1 base and J by 2 bases, with 6 bases left in between. CDR3 residues: CASSLARAGANVLTF. The CDR3 nucleotides read TGTGCCAGCAGCTTAGCCCGGGCTGGGGCCAACGTCCTGACTTTC.

Only a few counts were recorded for this clone. The chain uses TRBV30 and TRBJ2-3; D is uncertain. CDR3 length: 11 residues. V gave up 4 bases and J gave up 5 bases, with 7 bases separating them. In germline, CDR1 is GTSNPN, CDR2 SVGIG (reference sequence). CDR3 DNA sequence: TGTGCCTGGAAATCCGGAGATACGCAGTATTTT. Its translation is CAWKSGDTQYF.

The rearrangement uses TRBV18 and TRBJ1-5; 7 bases agree with TRBD1. This CDR3 spans 16 amino acids. Germline-derived CDR1 and CDR2 are KGHSH and LQKENI. With 3 bases clipped from V and 0 bases from J, the junction kept 5 bases outside the gene matches. The CDR3: CASSPSGQSSNQPQHF. The CDR3 nucleotides read TGTGCCAGCTCACCCTCGGGACAGAGTAGCAATCAGCCCCAGCATTTT.

The chain couples TRBV9 to TRBJ2-1, with 11 bases identical to TRBD1. CDR1 is SGDLS, CDR2 YYNGEE, per germline. With V trimmed by 5 bases and J by 10 bases, 8 bases remained unmatched. The CDR3 runs to 14 residues. The CDR3 DNA follows: TGTGCCAGCAGGAGGGGACAGGGGGTTGGAGAGCAGTTCTTC. It codes for CASRRGQGVGEQFF.

This clone was counted between two and nine times. This chain joins TRBV4-1 and TRBJ1-2; D not resolved. CDR1 MGHRA and CDR2 YSYEKL come from the germline V gene. Trimming left V 0 bases short and J 7 bases short, with 6 bases between. The CDR3 length is 12 residues. DNA of the CDR3: TGCGCCAGCAGCCAAGATGAGGGTGGCTACACCTTC. Protein product: CASSQDEGGYTF.

This clone occurred a few times. V gene TRBV7-9 combines with J gene TRBJ1-1, with D unclear. CDR1 and CDR2 (germline): SEHNR, FQNEAQ (reference sequence). The CDR3 runs 12 residues. Trimming removed 8 bases at V and 7 bases at J, with 14 bases between. The CDR3 bases are TGTGCCAGCCGGGAGGAACCTTTTGAAGCTTTCTTT. Amino acids: CASREEPFEAFF.

This clone was picked up a small number of times. The same CDR3 is also encoded by other DNA sequences in this sample. The chain employs TRBV29-1 and TRBJ2-5; TRBD2 is a possible D gene (6 bases). V dropped 4 bases and J dropped 0 bases, with 9 bases sitting between them. The CDR3 is 13 amino acids. Per germline, CDR1 SQVTM and CDR2 ANQGSEA. The CDR3 region is CSVGGGNQETQYF. The CDR3 DNA sequence: TGCAGCGTTGGGGGCGGGAACCAAGAGACCCAGTACTTC.

V usage is TRBV11-2 and J usage is TRBJ2-2; 9 bases align to TRBD2. Germline CDR1 and CDR2: SGHAT and FQNNGV. J lost 6 bases, V lost 2 bases, and 10 bases had no gene match. The CDR3 has 17 residues. The CDR3 spells CASSLSLIAGGAGELFF. CDR3 nucleotide sequence: TGTGCCAGCAGCTTATCATTGATCGCGGGAGGGGCCGGGGAGCTGTTTTTT.